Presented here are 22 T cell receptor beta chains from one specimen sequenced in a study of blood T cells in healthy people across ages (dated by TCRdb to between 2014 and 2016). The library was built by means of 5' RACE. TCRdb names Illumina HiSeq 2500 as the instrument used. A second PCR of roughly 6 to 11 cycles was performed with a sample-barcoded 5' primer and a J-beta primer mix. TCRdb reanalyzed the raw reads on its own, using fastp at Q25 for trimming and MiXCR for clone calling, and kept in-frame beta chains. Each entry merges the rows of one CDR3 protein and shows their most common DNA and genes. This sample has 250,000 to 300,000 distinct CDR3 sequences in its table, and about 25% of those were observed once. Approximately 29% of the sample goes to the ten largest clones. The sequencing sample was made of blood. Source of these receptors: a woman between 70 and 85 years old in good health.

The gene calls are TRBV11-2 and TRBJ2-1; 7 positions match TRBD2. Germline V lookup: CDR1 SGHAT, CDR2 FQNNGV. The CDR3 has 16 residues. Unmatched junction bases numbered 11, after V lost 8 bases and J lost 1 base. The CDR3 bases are TGTGCCAGCCGACAGAGCGGGAATGGGTCCTACAATGAGCAGTTCTTC. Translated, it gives CASRQSGNGSYNEQFF.

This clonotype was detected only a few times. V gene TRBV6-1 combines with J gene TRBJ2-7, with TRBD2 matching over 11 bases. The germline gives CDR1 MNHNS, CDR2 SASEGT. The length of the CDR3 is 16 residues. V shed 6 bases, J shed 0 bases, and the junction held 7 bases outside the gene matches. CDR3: CASSALAGGSSYEQYF. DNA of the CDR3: TGTGCCAGCAGCGCTCTAGCGGGAGGCTCCTCCTACGAGCAGTACTTC.

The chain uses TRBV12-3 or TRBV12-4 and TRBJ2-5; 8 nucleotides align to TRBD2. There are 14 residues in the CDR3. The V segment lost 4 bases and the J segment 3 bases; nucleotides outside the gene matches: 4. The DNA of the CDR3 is TGTGCCAGCAGTTATTTTAGCGGGAAAGAGACCCAGTACTTC. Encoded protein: CASSYFSGKETQYF.

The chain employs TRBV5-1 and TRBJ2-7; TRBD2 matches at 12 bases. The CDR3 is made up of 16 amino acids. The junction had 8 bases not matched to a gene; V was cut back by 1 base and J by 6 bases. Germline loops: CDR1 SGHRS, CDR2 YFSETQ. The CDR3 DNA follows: TGCGCCAGCAGCTTGTGGCTAGCGGGGGGGCCCAGCGAGCAGTACTTC. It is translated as CASSLWLAGGPSEQYF.

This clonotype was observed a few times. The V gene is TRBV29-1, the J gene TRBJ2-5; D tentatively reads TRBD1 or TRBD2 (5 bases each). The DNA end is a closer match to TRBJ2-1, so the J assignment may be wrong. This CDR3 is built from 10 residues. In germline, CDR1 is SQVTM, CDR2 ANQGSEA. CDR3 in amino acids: CSVVLGTQFF. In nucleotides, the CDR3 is TGCAGCGTTGTGTTAGGGACCCAGTTCTTC.

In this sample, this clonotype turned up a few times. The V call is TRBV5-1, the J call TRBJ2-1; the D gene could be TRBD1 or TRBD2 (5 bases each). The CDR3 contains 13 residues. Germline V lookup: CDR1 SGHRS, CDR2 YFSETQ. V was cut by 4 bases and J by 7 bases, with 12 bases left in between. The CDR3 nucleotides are TGCGCCAGCAGCCGTGGGGGTCGGAATGAGCAGTTCTTC. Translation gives CASSRGGRNEQFF.

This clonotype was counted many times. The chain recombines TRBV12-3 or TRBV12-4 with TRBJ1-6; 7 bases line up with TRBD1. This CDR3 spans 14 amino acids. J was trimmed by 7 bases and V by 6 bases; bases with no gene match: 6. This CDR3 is CASSHGQDNSPLHF. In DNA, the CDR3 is TGTGCCAGCAGCCATGGACAGGACAATTCACCCCTCCACTTT.

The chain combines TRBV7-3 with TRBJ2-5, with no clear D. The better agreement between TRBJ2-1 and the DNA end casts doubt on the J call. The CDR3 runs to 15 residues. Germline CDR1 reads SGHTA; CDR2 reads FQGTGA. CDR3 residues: CASSLTVSSWDEQFF. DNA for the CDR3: TGTGCCAGCAGCTTAACGGTATCCTCGTGGGATGAGCAGTTCTTC.

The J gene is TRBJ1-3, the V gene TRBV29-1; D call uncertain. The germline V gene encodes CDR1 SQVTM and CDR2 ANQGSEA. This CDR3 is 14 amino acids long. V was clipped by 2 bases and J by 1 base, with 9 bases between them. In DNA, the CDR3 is TGCAGCGTTGAATTAGTCGAGTCTGGAAACACCATATATTTT. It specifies CSVELVESGNTIYF.

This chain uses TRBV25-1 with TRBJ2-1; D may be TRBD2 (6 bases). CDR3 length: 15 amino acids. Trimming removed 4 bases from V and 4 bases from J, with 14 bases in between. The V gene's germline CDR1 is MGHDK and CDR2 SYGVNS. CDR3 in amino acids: CASSASGTPYNEQFF. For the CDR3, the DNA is TGTGCCAGCAGTGCATCCGGGACTCCATACAATGAGCAGTTCTTC.

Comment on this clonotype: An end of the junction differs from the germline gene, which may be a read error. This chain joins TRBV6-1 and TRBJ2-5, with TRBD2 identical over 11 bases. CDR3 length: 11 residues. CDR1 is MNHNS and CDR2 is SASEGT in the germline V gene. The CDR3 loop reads CAVNSGRASHF. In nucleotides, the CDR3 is TGTGCCGTAAATAGCGGGAGGGCCTCTCACTTC.

CDR3 protein: CASSSDGPNEKLFF. DNA for the CDR3: TGTGCCAGCAGCTCGGACGGACCTAATGAAAAACTGTTTTTT. J is TRBJ1-4 and V is TRBV7-9; unclear D gene. Trimming stripped 4 bases from V and 3 bases from J, with 9 bases between. CDR3 length equals 14 residues. Germline values: CDR1 SEHNR, CDR2 FQNEAQ (reference sequence).

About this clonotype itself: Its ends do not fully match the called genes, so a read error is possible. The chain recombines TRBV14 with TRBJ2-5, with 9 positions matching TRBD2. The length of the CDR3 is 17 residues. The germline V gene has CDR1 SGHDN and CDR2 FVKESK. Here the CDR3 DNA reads TGTGCCAGCAGCCAAGAGGGGAGGCTAGCGGGAAGAAATGAGCAGTCCTTC. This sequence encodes CASSQEGRLAGRNEQSF. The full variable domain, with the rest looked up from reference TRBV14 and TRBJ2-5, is EAGVTQFPSHSVIEKGQTVTLRCDPISGHDNLYWYRRVMGKEIKFLLHFVKESKQDESGMPNNRFLAERTGGTYSTLKVQPAELEDSGVYFCASSQEGRLAGRNEQSFGPGTRLLVL.

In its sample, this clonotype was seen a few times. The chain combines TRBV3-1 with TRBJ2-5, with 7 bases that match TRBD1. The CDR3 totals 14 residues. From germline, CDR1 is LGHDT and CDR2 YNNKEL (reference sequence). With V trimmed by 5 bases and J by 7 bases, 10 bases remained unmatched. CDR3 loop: CASSFRGISGTQYF. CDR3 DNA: TGTGCCAGCAGCTTCAGGGGGATTTCGGGGACCCAGTACTTC.

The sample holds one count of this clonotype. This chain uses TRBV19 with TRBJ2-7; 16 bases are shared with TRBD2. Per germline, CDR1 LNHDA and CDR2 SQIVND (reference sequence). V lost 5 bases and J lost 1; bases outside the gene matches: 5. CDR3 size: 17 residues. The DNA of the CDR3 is TGTGCCAGTAGTGACGGGGGACTAGCGGGAGGGTCCTACGAGCAGTACTTC. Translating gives CASSDGGLAGGSYEQYF.

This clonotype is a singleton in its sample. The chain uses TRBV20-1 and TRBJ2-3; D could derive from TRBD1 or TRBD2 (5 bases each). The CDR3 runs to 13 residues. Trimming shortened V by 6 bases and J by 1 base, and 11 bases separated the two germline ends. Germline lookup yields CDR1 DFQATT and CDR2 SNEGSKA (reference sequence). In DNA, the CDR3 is TGCAGTGCCTCGTTGGGGGGCACAGATACGCAGTATTTT. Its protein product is CSASLGGTDTQYF.

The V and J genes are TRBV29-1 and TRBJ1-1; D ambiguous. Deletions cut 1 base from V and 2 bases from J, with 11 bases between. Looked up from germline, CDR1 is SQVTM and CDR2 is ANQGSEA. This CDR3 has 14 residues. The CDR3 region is CSVEVVVLNTEAFF. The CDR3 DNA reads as TGCAGCGTTGAAGTGGTCGTCCTTAACACTGAAGCTTTCTTT.

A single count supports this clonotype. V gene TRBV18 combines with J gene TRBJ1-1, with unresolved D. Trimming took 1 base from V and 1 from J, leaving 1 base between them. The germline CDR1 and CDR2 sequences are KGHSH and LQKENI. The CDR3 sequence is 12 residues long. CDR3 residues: CASSPQNTEAFF. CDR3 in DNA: TGTGCCAGCTCACCACAGAACACTGAAGCTTTCTTT.

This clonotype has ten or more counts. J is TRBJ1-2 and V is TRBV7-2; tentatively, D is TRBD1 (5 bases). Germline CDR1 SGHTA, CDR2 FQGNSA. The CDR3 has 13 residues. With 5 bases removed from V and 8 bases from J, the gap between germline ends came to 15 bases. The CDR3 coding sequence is TGTGCCAGCAGCACCAGTGGGGGTGGGGGCTACACCTTC. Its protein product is CASSTSGGGGYTF.

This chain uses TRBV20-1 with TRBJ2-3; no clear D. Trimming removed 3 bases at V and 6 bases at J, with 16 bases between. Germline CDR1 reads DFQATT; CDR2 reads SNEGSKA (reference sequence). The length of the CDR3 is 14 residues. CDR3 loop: CSASPTTTLDTQYF. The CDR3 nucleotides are TGCAGTGCTAGTCCTACAACCACTCTGGATACGCAGTATTTT.

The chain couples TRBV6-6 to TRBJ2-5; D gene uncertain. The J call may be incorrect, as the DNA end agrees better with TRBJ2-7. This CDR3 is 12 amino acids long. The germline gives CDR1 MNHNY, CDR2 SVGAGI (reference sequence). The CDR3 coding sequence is TGTGCCAGCAGTTACGACGACTACGAGCAGTACTTC. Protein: CASSYDDYEQYF.

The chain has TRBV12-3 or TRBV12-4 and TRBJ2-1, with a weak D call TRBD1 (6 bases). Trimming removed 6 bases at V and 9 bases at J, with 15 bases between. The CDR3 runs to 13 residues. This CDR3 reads CASRQQGPSEQFF. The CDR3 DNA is TGTGCCAGCAGGCAACAGGGCCCTAGTGAGCAGTTCTTC.